Each of the 27 T cell receptor delta chains below was sequenced from the same sample in a study of gamma-delta chains in newborns, infants, children. TCRdb re-called clones from the reads via CATT. The sample has thousands of delta-chain clones; roughly 0.4% are singletons. Sequencing was done on a sample of blood. All receptors come from a child who was a newborn, infant or young child, either healthy, febrile or measles-vaccinated (not recorded which).

On this clone itself: TCRdb shows a much larger clone's protein in place of this DNA's translation, and the two differ at residue 6, likely through a read error; the protein shown is translated from the DNA. V and J are TRDV2 and TRDJ3, with D possibly being TRDD1 (5 bases). Trimming removed 1 base from V and 0 bases from J, with 12 bases in between. Germline CDR1 and CDR2: GEAIGNYY and EKD. The CDR3 is 18 amino acids. CDR3: CACDTIGPSSWDTRQMFF. Written as DNA, the CDR3 is TGTGCCTGTGACACAATAGGGCCGAGCTCCTGGGACACCCGACAGATGTTTTTC.

This clone was found a few times. This likely stems from a read error, as it lies one base from a far larger clone. This chain joins TRDV2 and TRDJ3, with 12 bases aligning to TRDD3. This CDR3 has 20 residues. Germline values: CDR1 GEAIGNYY, CDR2 EKD. For the CDR3, the DNA is TGTGCCTGTGACACCGCTGATACTGGGGGATACTCCTGGGGCACCCGACAGATGTTTTTC. This sequence encodes CACDTADTGGYSWGTRQMFF.

Concerning this clone: An end of the junction does not agree with germline; a read error may underlie this. This sample includes further DNA sequences coding for the same CDR3. The rearrangement joins TRDV2 to TRDJ3; 7 bases map to TRDD3. CDR1 and CDR2 (germline): GEAIGNYY, EKD. The CDR3 runs to 18 residues. As DNA, the CDR3 is TGTGCCTGTGACACCGGGGGATTTAGCTCTTGGGACACCCGACAGATGTTCTTC. Amino acid sequence: CACDTGGFSSWDTRQMFF.

By proportion, this clone is medium-sized. The chain is built from TRDV2 and TRDJ1, with 11 bases that match TRDD3. Per the germline V gene, CDR1 is GEAIGNYY and CDR2 is EKD. This CDR3 contains 15 residues. Trimming took 3 bases from V and 0 from J; bases not matched to a gene: 2. The DNA of the CDR3 is TGTGCCTGTGACTGGGGGATACGGTACACCGATAAACTCATCTTT. It translates to CACDWGIRYTDKLIF.

On this clone itself: This may come from a read error, since a much larger clone is one base off. Other DNA sequences from this sample encode an identical CDR3 as well. V and J are TRDV3 and TRDJ1, with 10 bases fitting TRDD3. CDR1 TVYSNPD and CDR2 GDNSRS come from the germline V gene (reference sequence). This CDR3 comprises 18 residues. The CDR3 sequence is CAFRGGYWRTNPRGKLIF. The CDR3 DNA follows: TGCGCCTTTCGTGGGGGATACTGGAGGACTAACCCGCGGGGTAAACTCATCTTT.

This clone showed up just a few times. This may come from a read error, since a much larger clone is one base off. Other DNA sequences from this sample encode an identical CDR3 as well. This chain connects TRDV2 to TRDJ2, with TRDD3 identical over 13 bases. The CDR3 is made up of 15 amino acids. Germline CDR1 is GEAIGNYY and CDR2 is EKD. This CDR3 reads CACDLLGDTSAQLFF. CDR3 coding DNA: TGTGCCTGTGACCTACTGGGGGATACGTCAGCACAGCTCTTCTTT.

This clone has only a few counts. Since a far larger clone is one base different, this is likely a read error. This rearrangement joins TRDV2 to TRDJ3; 8 bases fit TRDD3. V was pared by 0 bases and J by 0 bases, with 9 bases of the junction left unmatched. There are 20 residues in the CDR3. Germline V gene lookup returns CDR1 GEAIGNYY and CDR2 EKD. The CDR3 is CACDTMGIPRSSWDTRQMFF. The CDR3 nucleotides are TGTGCCTGTGACACCATGGGGATACCTAGAAGCTCCTGGGACACCCGACAGATGTTTTTC.

A remark on this clone: A far bigger clonotype differs at one base, so this is likely a read error. The CDR3 coding sequence is TGTGCCTGTGACAAAGTACTGGGGGATAGCTCCCGGGACACCCGACAGATGTTTTTC. Translated: CACDKVLGDSSRDTRQMFF. The chain carries TRDV2 and TRDJ3; TRDD3 matches 11 bases. CDR1 is GEAIGNYY, CDR2 EKD, per germline. The CDR3 totals 19 residues.

This clone was counted between two and nine times. A much larger clone lies a single base off, so this may be a read error. This chain connects TRDV2 to TRDJ1; 10 bases line up with TRDD3. The CDR3 is 15 residues long. With 7 bases clipped from V and 4 bases from J, the junction kept 11 bases outside the gene matches. CDR1 is GEAIGNYY and CDR2 is EKD in the germline V gene. CDR3: CACLRLGDIVDKLIF. CDR3 DNA: TGTGCCTGCCTCCGCCTGGGGGATATCGTCGATAAACTCATCTTT.

As concerns this clone: The TCRdb protein comes from a much larger clone and disagrees with this DNA's translation at residue 6, likely due to a read error; the protein given here is derived from the DNA. The chain employs TRDV2 and TRDJ3; 8 positions match TRDD3. The J gene is not listed in TCRdb, so it was assigned here from a DNA match to germline. CDR3 size: 19 residues. CDR1 and CDR2 (germline): GEAIGNYY, EKD. V gave up 1 base and J gave up 0 bases; unmatched junction bases: 7. The CDR3 protein is CACDTAGGLSSWDTRQMFF. In DNA form, the CDR3 reads TGTGCCTGTGACACGGCTGGGGGACTAAGCTCCTGGGACACCCGACAGATGTTTTTC.

Worth noting for this clone: Being one base from a much bigger clone, this may be a read error. Other DNA sequences in the sample encode the same CDR3. The J gene is TRDJ3, the V gene TRDV2; 9 bases fit TRDD3. CDR1 and CDR2 from the germline V gene are GEAIGNYY and EKD. V lost 0 bases to trimming and J lost 0 bases; unmatched junction nucleotides: 32. The CDR3 consists of 28 residues. The DNA for the CDR3 is TGTGCCTGTGACACCGTCCGTATGGTGTGGTCCACTGGGGATACGGAGCAGGTCGACTCCTGGGACACCCGACAGATGTTTTTC. Its translation: CACDTVRMVWSTGDTEQVDSWDTRQMFF.

The sample holds a few counts of this clone. The protein that TCRdb holds for this DNA derives from a much larger clone and differs from the translated DNA at residue 9, which likely indicates a read error; the protein shown here is translated from the DNA. This sequence joins TRDV2 and TRDJ3; no firm D call. CDR3 length: 18 amino acids. Germline V gene data show CDR1 as GEAIGNYY and CDR2 as EKD. V was clipped by 0 bases and J by 0 bases, with 11 bases between them. CDR3 protein: CACDTVSVGSWDTRQMFF. The CDR3 DNA reads as TGTGCCTGTGACACCGTTTCCGTGGGCTCCTGGGACACCCGACAGATGTTTTTC.

This clone is medium-sized in the sample. The CDR3 DNA reads as TGTGCCTGTGACCACCTACTGGGGGATACGGCAGCACAACTCTTCTTT. Translated, it gives CACDHLLGDTAAQLFF. This chain joins TRDV2 and TRDJ2; 13 bases line up with TRDD3. The germline gives CDR1 GEAIGNYY, CDR2 EKD. The CDR3 runs 16 residues. The V and J ends lost 3 bases and 6 bases, in that order; junction bases with no gene match: 6.

A word on this clone: TCRdb lists the protein of a much larger clone for this DNA, which differs at residue 3, so this is likely a read error; the protein given here is translated from the DNA itself. The rearrangement links TRDV2 to TRDJ3, with 9 bases aligning to TRDD3. The CDR3 runs to 18 residues. Per germline, CDR1 GEAIGNYY and CDR2 EKD. DNA for the CDR3: TGTGCCCGTGACACCTGGGGGATGAGCTCCTGGGACACCCGACAGATGTTTTTC. Translated: CARDTWGMSSWDTRQMFF.

This clone came up a few times. TCRdb's listed protein matches a much larger clone and diverges from this DNA's translation at residue 3, likely through a read error; the protein shown comes from the DNA. The chain uses TRDV2 and TRDJ2; 11 nucleotides line up with TRDD3. This CDR3 is built from 15 residues. Germline CDR1 GEAIGNYY, CDR2 EKD. In DNA, the CDR3 is TGTGCCCGTGACACACTGGGGGATATGACAGCACAACTCTTCTTT. Translating it yields CARDTLGDMTAQLFF.

Within the sample, this clone is large. Distinct nucleotide sequences in the sample also encode this CDR3. CDR3 coding DNA: TGTGCCTGTGACGTACTGGGGGATACCAGACCCCTGATCTTT. The encoded protein is CACDVLGDTRPLIF. V is TRDV2 and J is TRDJ4; 11 bases align to TRDD3. The CDR3 has 14 residues. V shed 3 bases and J 0 bases; nucleotides not matched to a gene: 2. Germline CDR1 is GEAIGNYY and CDR2 is EKD.

Worth noting for this clone: A read error is possible here, since a much larger clone lies one base away. The same CDR3 can be traced to other DNA sequences in this sample. The V and J genes are TRDV2 and TRDJ3; 9 nucleotides align to TRDD3. J gave up 9 bases and V 0 bases, and 14 bases lay outside the gene matches. The CDR3 covers 19 residues. Germline CDR1 is GEAIGNYY and CDR2 is EKD. The CDR3 protein is CACDTGVTGGPGRTRQMFF. The CDR3 nucleotides are TGTGCCTGTGACACCGGGGTCACTGGGGGACCCGGCCGCACCCGACAGATGTTTTTC.

The chain uses TRDV2 and TRDJ2, with 12 nucleotides matching TRDD3. Germline CDR1 and CDR2: GEAIGNYY and EKD. Losses at the gene ends were 2 bases for V and 4 bases for J; bases not matched to a gene: 4. CDR3 size: 16 residues. CDR3 bases: TGTGCCTGTGACAATTTACTGGGGGATACGACAGCACAACTCTTCTTT. Protein: CACDNLLGDTTAQLFF.

For this clone: The TCRdb record carries a much larger clone's protein, which differs from this DNA's translation at residue 3; a read error is the likely cause, and the protein listed here is the DNA translation. The chain links TRDV2 to TRDJ3; 8 nucleotides agree with TRDD3. CDR1 and CDR2 from the germline V gene are GEAIGNYY and EKD. The CDR3 totals 16 residues. The CDR3 spells CARDTGDTWDTRQMFF. CDR3 DNA sequence: TGTGCCCGTGACACGGGGGATACCTGGGACACCCGACAGATGTTTTTC.

Regarding this clone: A read error may be the cause here, since a much bigger clone is one base away. The J gene is TRDJ3, the V gene TRDV2, with 11 bases that match TRDD3. Germline CDR1 GEAIGNYY, CDR2 EKD. The CDR3 contains 20 residues. J gave up 2 bases and V 3 bases, and 11 bases lay outside the gene matches. The CDR3: CACDGVLGDKGPWDTRQMFF. CDR3 coding DNA: TGTGCCTGTGACGGCGTACTGGGGGATAAGGGCCCCTGGGACACCCGACAGATGTTTTTC.

Regarding this clone: The TCRdb protein comes from a much larger clone and disagrees with this DNA's translation at residue 7, likely due to a read error; the protein given here is derived from the DNA. J is TRDJ3 and V is TRDV2, with 8 bases aligning to TRDD3. V was pared by 3 bases and J by 2 bases, with 11 bases of the junction left unmatched. The CDR3 runs 19 residues. In germline, CDR1 is GEAIGNYY, CDR2 EKD. This chain's CDR3 is CACDVAEGYATWDTRQMFF. CDR3 nucleotides: TGTGCCTGTGACGTGGCTGAGGGATACGCGACCTGGGACACCCGACAGATGTTTTTC.

Comments on this clone: The protein TCRdb lists belongs to a much larger clone and differs from this DNA's translation at residue 11, which points to a read error; the protein shown is made from the DNA. The V and J genes are TRDV2 and TRDJ3; 10 bases are a match to TRDD3. The V segment lost 1 base and the J segment 5 bases; nucleotides outside the gene matches: 7. Germline V gene sequence: CDR1 GEAIGNYY, CDR2 EKD. The CDR3 is 18 amino acids. CDR3 nucleotides: TGTGCCTGTGACACTGGGGGATACCGCACCCGGGACACCCGACAGATGTTTTTC. This gives the protein CACDTGGYRTRDTRQMFF.

This clone was counted between two and nine times. A much larger clone differs by one base, so this may be a read error. V usage is TRDV2 and J usage is TRDJ3; TRDD3 agrees at 8 bases. The CDR3 is 21 residues long. The germline V gene encodes CDR1 GEAIGNYY and CDR2 EKD. Unmatched junction bases numbered 12, after V lost 0 bases and J lost 0 bases. The CDR3 here is CACDTALYWGPSSWDTRQMFF. The DNA for the CDR3 is TGTGCCTGTGACACCGCACTGTACTGGGGGCCGAGCTCCTGGGACACCCGACAGATGTTTTTC.

As concerns this clone: TCRdb has a much larger clone's protein, which differs at residue 5 from the translation of this DNA, likely because of a read error; what is shown is the protein translated from the DNA. V is TRDV2 and J is TRDJ2; the D gene is possibly TRDD3 (6 bases). The CDR3 runs to 14 residues. The germline CDR1 and CDR2 sequences are GEAIGNYY and EKD. V lost 3 bases and J lost 6, with 13 bases in between. The CDR3 DNA follows: TGTGCCTGTGACGCATGGGGGCAGGCAGCACAACTCTTCTTT. It translates to CACDAWGQAAQLFF.

This clone was counted only a few times. A read error is the likely source, as a far larger clone sits one nucleotide away. This sample includes further DNA sequences coding for the same CDR3. The chain recombines TRDV2 with TRDJ2, with 7 bases aligning to TRDD3. CDR3 length: 15 amino acids. V lost 0 bases, J lost 2 bases, and 2 bases stayed unmatched. The germline CDR1 and CDR2 sequences are GEAIGNYY and EKD. Here the CDR3 reads CACDTVGDLTAQLFF. The DNA of the CDR3 is TGTGCCTGTGACACCGTGGGGGACTTGACAGCACAACTCTTCTTT.

This clone was observed a few times. TCRdb's protein for this DNA is that of a much larger clone and differs from the translation at residue 7, likely a read error; the protein shown is the DNA translation. V and J are TRDV2 and TRDJ2; D perhaps matches TRDD3 (5 bases). The CDR3 length is 14 residues. Germline CDR1 reads GEAIGNYY; CDR2 reads EKD. V lost 0 bases, J lost 5 bases, and 9 bases lay in between. The CDR3 here is CACDTWRDTAQLFF. The DNA for the CDR3 is TGTGCCTGTGACACCTGGAGGGATACAGCACAACTCTTCTTT.

To note about this clone: A far larger clone is one base from this, pointing to a likely read error. Other nucleotide sequences in the sample specify the same CDR3. The chain uses TRDV2 and TRDJ3, with 8 bases identical to TRDD3. The V and J ends lost 7 bases and 2 bases, in that order; junction bases with no gene match: 12. Germline values: CDR1 GEAIGNYY, CDR2 EKD. The CDR3 length is 18 residues. CDR3 DNA: TGTGCCTGCTCATCATACTGGGGGGCAACCTGGGACACCCGACAGATGTTTTTC. Its translation is CACSSYWGATWDTRQMFF.